The following is a T cell receptor beta chain sequence with its context. Its antigen is unknown. The sample belongs to a study of OX40 agonist ivuxolimab in advanced cancers. Study-wide background: Ivuxolimab, an antibody acting as an agonist of OX40 (CD134), was used to treat patients. Those treated in dose escalation had hepatocellular carcinoma, melanoma, renal cell cancer or head and neck cancer. The group had a mean age of about 60 years, ranged from about 20 to 79, and was 82.7% male.

The protocol was immunoSEQ multiplex PCR, while the TCRdb copy is restricted to in-frame clones and leaves out a portion. In the table there are tens of thousands of clones, more than 65% of which are singletons. The CDR3 consists of 14 residues. Trimming removed 4 bases at V and 1 base at J, with 11 bases between. From germline, CDR1 is MGHDK and CDR2 SYGVNS. Study-wide points: The average count of expanded clones was higher among CD8+ T cells than among CD4+.

This clonotype originated in an adult with an advanced solid tumor such as melanoma, head and neck, liver or kidney cancer. This sample comprised CD4+ or CD8+ T cells sorted from blood, obtained in a trial of the OX40 agonist ivuxolimab. The chain combines TRBV25-1 with TRBJ2-7, with D perhaps TRBD2 (6 bases). CDR3 sequence reads: CASSGSRGSYEQYF. CDR3 in DNA: TGTGCCAGCAGTGGCAGCCGGGGGTCCTACGAGCAGTACTTC.